A single sample is the source of the 15 T cell receptor beta chains below, sequenced in a study of blood T cell repertoires in COVID-19. The repertoire was sequenced with immunoSEQ multiplex PCR; TCRdb's copy has only in-frame clones and lacks some. Here the sample spans roughly 250,000 clones, roughly 91% being singletons. Sample: peripheral blood. The receptors originated from a man between 25 and 39 years old with COVID-19, enrolled during active disease.

The CDR3 sequence is CATSDTKEIGQFF. CDR3 coding DNA: TGTGCCACCAGTGATACTAAGGAGATCGGGCAGTTCTTC. The rearrangement uses TRBV24-1 and TRBJ2-1; D is uncertain. Germline V lookup: CDR1 KGHDR, CDR2 SFDVKD. Trimming took off 3 bases at V and 12 bases at J, with 14 bases between the two ends. This CDR3 is built from 13 residues.

This chain's CDR3 is CASSSDRGNTGELFF. The CDR3 DNA is TGCGCCAGCAGCTCCGACAGGGGGAACACCGGGGAGCTGTTTTTT. The V and J genes are TRBV5-1 and TRBJ2-2, with 8 bases matching TRBD1. V dropped 3 bases and J dropped 1; count of bases not matched to a gene: 2. CDR3 length: 15 amino acids. Germline V gives CDR1 SGHRS, CDR2 YFSETQ.

This sequence joins TRBV9 and TRBJ1-3, with unresolved D. The CDR3 extends over 14 amino acids. V was clipped by 7 bases and J by 1 base, with 12 bases between them. Germline loops: CDR1 SGDLS, CDR2 YYNGEE. The CDR3 region has the DNA TGTGCCAGCGGCTCGTTCCAGTCTGGAAACACCATATATTTT. Its protein product is CASGSFQSGNTIYF.

This clone appeared once. This rearrangement joins TRBV5-5 to TRBJ1-4, with D perhaps matching TRBD1 (6 bases). The CDR3 runs 14 residues. The V gene lost 0 bases and the J gene lost 8 bases, with 11 bases spanning the gap. Germline assignment: CDR1 SGHKS and CDR2 YYEKEE (reference sequence). The CDR3 protein is CASSLGQGSEKLFF. The CDR3 nucleotides are TGTGCCAGCAGCTTGGGCCAGGGGTCGGAAAAACTGTTTTTT.

The chain links TRBV3-1 (or the pseudogene TRBV3-2) to TRBJ2-3; TRBD2 is a possible D gene (6 bases). This CDR3 comprises 15 residues. Germline lookup yields CDR1 LGHDT and CDR2 YNNKEL (reference sequence). V lost 2 bases to trimming and J lost 0 bases, with 9 bases between them. The CDR3 protein is CASSQLALSTDTQYF. The CDR3 DNA reads as TGTGCCAGCAGCCAACTAGCGCTTAGCACAGATACGCAGTATTTT.

This chain connects TRBV5-6 to TRBJ1-5, with 7 nucleotides matching TRBD1. With 3 bases clipped from V and 3 bases from J, the junction kept 6 bases outside the gene matches. The CDR3 is 15 residues long. Germline CDR1 SGHDT, CDR2 YYEEEE. The CDR3 reads CASSSAQGDNQPQHF. CDR3 nucleotides: TGTGCCAGCAGCTCTGCTCAGGGGGACAATCAGCCCCAGCATTTT.

The chain is built from TRBV2 and TRBJ1-1; possibly TRBD1 for D (6 bases). The CDR3 extends over 14 amino acids. CDR1 and CDR2 (germline): SNHLY, FYNNEI. Trimming took 10 bases from V and 3 from J, leaving 18 bases between them. CDR3 in DNA: TGTGCCAACATAGACGTAACAGGGTACACTGAAGCTTTCTTT. Its translation is CANIDVTGYTEAFF.

The gene calls are TRBV7-2 and TRBJ2-6; the D is unclear. V dropped 0 bases and J dropped 2 bases, with 17 bases sitting between them. Per the germline V gene, CDR1 is SGHTA and CDR2 is FQGNSA. This CDR3 has 19 amino acids. The CDR3 protein is CASSLAQRERLTGANVLTF. The CDR3 bases are TGTGCCAGCAGCTTAGCACAGAGAGAAAGGCTAACTGGGGCCAACGTCCTGACTTTC. The full variable domain, in which reference TRBV7-2 and TRBJ2-6 provide the parts outside the CDR3, is GAGVSQSPSNKVTEKGKDVELRCDPISGHTALYWYRQSLGQGLEFLIYFQGNSAPDKSGLPSDRFSAERTGGSVSTLTIQRTQQEDSAVYLCASSLAQRERLTGANVLTFGAGSRLTVL.

Points on this clone: In the same sample, other DNA sequences code for this CDR3. The V and J genes are TRBV6-6 and TRBJ1-1; D remains unclear. With 4 bases removed from V and 0 bases from J, the gap between germline ends came to 6 bases. The CDR3 spans 13 residues. Looked up from germline, CDR1 is MNHNY and CDR2 is SVGAGI (reference sequence). In DNA, the CDR3 is TGTGCCAGCAGTTTTACGGTGAACACTGAAGCTTTCTTT. The encoded protein is CASSFTVNTEAFF.

The gene calls are TRBV10-3 and TRBJ2-3; the D gene is possibly TRBD2 (5 bases). The CDR3 has 15 amino acids. Germline CDR1 ENHRY, CDR2 SYGVKD. Trimming took off 2 bases at V and 2 bases at J, with 11 bases between the two ends. CDR3 bases: TGTGCCATCAGTGAGGTGGACTCTCCCACAGATACGCAGTATTTT. Amino acids: CAISEVDSPTDTQYF.

This rearrangement joins TRBV13 to TRBJ2-7; 7 bases match TRBD1. The CDR3 consists of 15 residues. Germline V gene lookup returns CDR1 PRHDT and CDR2 FYEKMQ (reference sequence). The V and J ends lost 4 bases and 2 bases, in that order; junction bases with no gene match: 8. The CDR3 DNA sequence: TGTGCCAGCAGCTCCCTCGGGACAGAGACCTACGAGCAGTACTTC. It encodes CASSSLGTETYEQYF.

This chain connects TRBV5-6 to TRBJ1-3; D remains ambiguous. Germline loops: CDR1 SGHDT, CDR2 YYEEEE. This CDR3 has 17 residues. V gave up 0 bases and J gave up 0 bases, with 13 bases separating them. DNA of the CDR3: TGTGCCAGCAGCTTGGGGGGAGCTATTCTCTCTGGAAACACCATATATTTT. It translates to CASSLGGAILSGNTIYF.

The chain employs TRBV2 and TRBJ1-5; maybe TRBD1 (6 bases). The CDR3 loop spans 15 amino acids. The germline gives CDR1 SNHLY, CDR2 FYNNEI. V lost 6 bases, J lost 3 bases, and 15 bases lay in between. The CDR3 sequence: CASSPTQGNNQPQHF. In nucleotides, the CDR3 is TGTGCCAGCAGCCCTACACAGGGTAACAATCAGCCCCAGCATTTT.

The chain recombines TRBV9 with TRBJ1-5; possibly TRBD1 for D (6 bases). The V gene lost 0 bases and the J gene lost 9 bases, with 10 bases spanning the gap. The CDR3 sequence is 13 residues long. Germline CDR1 is SGDLS and CDR2 is YYNGEE. Here the CDR3 reads CASSVAWGPPQHF. The CDR3 nucleotides read TGTGCCAGCAGCGTAGCTTGGGGGCCGCCCCAGCATTTT.

J is TRBJ2-1 and V is TRBV10-1; D perhaps matches TRBD1 (5 bases). CDR1 and CDR2 from the germline V gene are WNHNN and SYGVQD (reference sequence). The CDR3 runs 13 residues. The germline V and J ends were trimmed by 6 bases and 7 bases, with 13 bases remaining between them. In nucleotides, the CDR3 is TGCGCCAGCAGCCCCGACAGTGGAAATGAGCAGTTCTTC. This translates into CASSPDSGNEQFF.